The clone carrying this T cell receptor (beta chain) was picked up many times. The sample's time point: newly diagnosed GD, antithyroid drugs for less than 3 months. There was RNA extracted from PBMCs, and the TCR library was made from it. This sample was taken from a study of regulatory T cells in long-lasting Graves disease. V lost 5 bases, J lost 5 bases, and 5 bases stayed unmatched. This CDR3 has 13 amino acids. The germline gives CDR1 DFQATT, CDR2 SNEGSKA (reference sequence). To make TCR beta libraries, researchers used iRepertoire HTBI primers and Arm-PCR of CDR3 regions. TCRdb fed the multiplex PCR reads into MiXCR, producing one record per CDR3 protein. The sample has a few hundred thousand distinct CDR3 sequences, around 15% seen once. This sample was shared with a second study, whose subject was T cells in Graves' hyperthyroidism and ophthalmopathy.

The input for sequencing was peripheral blood mononuclear cells (PBMCs), taken at new diagnosis, from a patient treated with antithyroid drugs. This rearrangement joins TRBV20-1 to TRBJ2-7, with 11 bases aligning to TRBD2. The receptor was derived from a woman aged 18-29 years with Graves disease. The CDR3 DNA reads TGCAGTGCTTCTAGCGGGGGGCCACACGAGCAGTACTTC. This translates into CSASSGGPHEQYF.